The 32 T cell receptor beta chains in this list originate from one sample, sequenced in a study of T cells after somatic rescue of genetic block. Profiling relied on immunoSEQ multiplex PCR, and the TCRdb table lists in-frame clones only, not all of them. The sample shows tens of thousands of clones, 85% to 95% of them seen only once. The source material was peripheral blood mononuclear cells (PBMCs). The origin of the receptors is a man between 40 and 49 years old.

This chain connects TRBV11-2 to TRBJ2-7; D is ambiguous. Trimming took 0 bases from V and 2 from J, leaving 8 bases between them. The V gene's germline CDR1 is SGHAT and CDR2 FQNNGV. CDR3 size: 14 residues. Written as DNA, the CDR3 is TGTGCCAGCAGCTTAGAAGTCAGTCCCTACGAGCAGTACTTC. Translated, it gives CASSLEVSPYEQYF.

The chain combines TRBV10-3 with TRBJ1-2, with TRBD1 matching over 9 bases. Germline CDR1 and CDR2: ENHRY and SYGVKD. CDR3 length: 15 amino acids. Trimming took 10 bases from V and 4 from J; bases not matched to a gene: 13. The CDR3: CATRSRDREPYGYTF. The CDR3 nucleotides read TGTGCCACCCGGTCCCGGGACAGGGAGCCCTATGGCTACACCTTC.

The genes are TRBV19 and TRBJ2-7; TRBD1 might be the D (5 bases). V was pared by 3 bases and J by 3 bases, with 12 bases between. In germline, CDR1 is LNHDA, CDR2 SQIVND (reference sequence). This CDR3 region has 14 residues. The CDR3: CASSMAGLNYEQYF. The CDR3 nucleotides read TGTGCCAGTAGTATGGCAGGGTTGAACTACGAGCAGTACTTC.

The chain carries TRBV29-1 and TRBJ2-6, with D tentatively TRBD2 (5 bases). The CDR3 extends over 15 amino acids. Germline V gene sequence: CDR1 SQVTM, CDR2 ANQGSEA. Trimming removed 4 bases from V and 2 bases from J, with 12 bases in between. The CDR3 DNA reads TGCAGCGTTGCCCCCGGGGTTCCTGGGGCCAACGTCCTGACTTTC. Translation gives CSVAPGVPGANVLTF.

This chain uses TRBV19 with TRBJ2-5; 10 bases are a match to TRBD1. The better agreement between TRBJ2-7 and the DNA end casts doubt on the J call. The germline gives CDR1 LNHDA, CDR2 SQIVND (reference sequence). CDR3 size: 15 residues. CDR3 sequence (DNA): TGTGCCAGTAGTATTGAGGGACAGGGGTTGAACGAGCAGTACTTC. Its translation: CASSIEGQGLNEQYF.

V usage is TRBV27 and J usage is TRBJ2-1; D perhaps matches TRBD1 (7 bases). This CDR3 spans 14 amino acids. Germline lookup yields CDR1 MNHEY and CDR2 SMNVEV (reference sequence). The V gene lost 4 bases and the J gene lost 6 bases, with 13 bases spanning the gap. CDR3 nucleotides: TGTGCCAGCAGTTACCCAGGGGGGCCCAATGAGCAGTTCTTC. Its translation: CASSYPGGPNEQFF.

CDR3 region: CASSSGIPNTEAFF. CDR3 sequence (DNA): TGTGCCAGCAGTTCCGGGATACCGAACACTGAAGCTTTCTTT. The chain combines TRBV27 with TRBJ1-1; unclear D gene. The V end was cut by 4 bases, the J end by 1 base, with 10 bases between. CDR3 length: 14 amino acids. CDR1 is MNHEY, CDR2 SMNVEV, per germline (reference sequence).

This rearrangement joins TRBV19 to TRBJ2-2; 9 bases are shared with TRBD1. The CDR3 consists of 15 residues. Unmatched junction bases numbered 7, after V lost 4 bases and J lost 7 bases. CDR1 LNHDA and CDR2 SQIVND come from the germline V gene (reference sequence). CDR3 in DNA: TGTGCCAGTAGTACGGGACAGGGAGGGAACGGGGAGCTGTTTTTT. Translating it yields CASSTGQGGNGELFF.

The rearrangement links TRBV5-4 to TRBJ2-1, with D possibly matching TRBD1 (5 bases). Germline assignment: CDR1 SGHNT and CDR2 YYREEE (reference sequence). Trimming cost V 2 bases and J 0 bases, with 12 bases left between them. The CDR3 runs 16 residues. CDR3 loop: CASSLSGLSSYNEQFF. The CDR3 bases are TGTGCCAGCAGCTTATCAGGGTTGAGCTCCTACAATGAGCAGTTCTTC.

The V gene is TRBV6-1, the J gene TRBJ2-7; D is ambiguous. V lost 5 bases, J lost 1 base, and 9 bases lay in between. Germline values: CDR1 MNHNS, CDR2 SASEGT. The CDR3 has 13 amino acids. The CDR3 is CASSSDISYEQYF. CDR3 nucleotides: TGTGCCAGCAGTTCTGACATTTCCTACGAGCAGTACTTC.

The chain combines TRBV5-1 with TRBJ2-5; no clear D. Germline CDR1 reads SGHRS; CDR2 reads YFSETQ. This CDR3 is built from 14 residues. V was pared by 4 bases and J by 2 bases, with 12 bases between. CDR3 sequence: CASSTGLHQETQYF. CDR3 DNA: TGCGCCAGCAGCACCGGGCTTCATCAAGAGACCCAGTACTTC.

V usage is TRBV7-9 and J usage is TRBJ1-5; D might be TRBD1 (5 bases). The CDR3 sequence is 15 residues long. Germline CDR1 is SEHNR and CDR2 is FQNEAQ (reference sequence). V shed 0 bases and J shed 4 bases, with 10 bases lying between them. CDR3 in DNA: TGTGCCAGCAGCTTAGCTGGGGCAGGTAATCAGCCCCAGCATTTT. Protein product: CASSLAGAGNQPQHF. The variable domain in full, completed from reference TRBV7-9 and TRBJ1-5, reads DTGVSQNPRHKITKRGQNVTFRCDPISEHNRLYWYRQTLGQGPEFLTYFQNEAQLEKSRLLSDRFSAERPKGSFSTLEIQRTEQGDSAMYLCASSLAGAGNQPQHFGDGTRLSIL.

CDR3 bases: TGTGCCAGCAGCGTGGAGGCTCAAGAGACCCAGTACTTC. Its translation: CASSVEAQETQYF. The chain is built from TRBV9 and TRBJ2-5; D is possibly TRBD2 (5 bases). Between the trimmed V and J ends, which lost 2 bases and 2 bases, there was a span of 7 bases. The CDR3 has 13 amino acids. Germline V CDR1 and CDR2: SGDLS, YYNGEE.

V gene TRBV5-8 combines with J gene TRBJ2-7; D gene unclear. Germline lookup yields CDR1 SGHTS and CDR2 YDEGEE. Trimming left V 0 bases short and J 4 bases short, with 14 bases between. The CDR3 runs 15 residues. The CDR3 DNA is TGTGCCAGCAGCTTGGCCGGTAGGGCAGTATACGAGCAGTACTTC. It is translated as CASSLAGRAVYEQYF.

This clone was counted a single time. The CDR3 region is CASSQPERGLSYEQYF. CDR3 DNA: TGTGCCAGCAGCCAACCGGAGCGGGGCCTCTCCTACGAGCAGTACTTC. V is TRBV4-2 and J is TRBJ2-7, with TRBD2 matching 7 bases. This CDR3 region has 16 residues. V gave up 2 bases and J gave up 0 bases; unmatched junction bases: 7. Germline V gene data show CDR1 as LGHNA and CDR2 as YNFKEQ.

The chain is built from TRBV6-6 and TRBJ1-2; D unresolved. Germline CDR1 reads MNHNY; CDR2 reads SVGAGI (reference sequence). V lost 8 bases to trimming and J lost 2 bases, with 12 bases between them. The CDR3 totals 13 residues. Here the CDR3 reads CASLKAENYGYTF. The CDR3 DNA reads TGTGCCAGCCTAAAAGCGGAGAACTATGGCTACACCTTC.

The V and J genes are TRBV6-5 and TRBJ1-1; weak D call: TRBD1 (6 bases). Germline values: CDR1 MNHEY, CDR2 SVGAGI. The CDR3 totals 14 residues. Trimming left V 2 bases short and J 4 bases short, with 11 bases between. CDR3 DNA sequence: TGTGCCAGCAGTTACCGGGGGCGAGGCACTGAAGCTTTCTTT. It codes for CASSYRGRGTEAFF.

The genes are TRBV6-1 and TRBJ2-2, with a possible D match to TRBD1 (5 bases). Germline-derived CDR1 and CDR2 are MNHNS and SASEGT. The CDR3 consists of 14 residues. Trimming cost V 2 bases and J 2 bases, with 6 bases left between them. CDR3 sequence (DNA): TGTGCCAGCAGTGAAAGGGGTAACACCGGGGAGCTGTTTTTT. It translates to CASSERGNTGELFF.

V and J are TRBV19 and TRBJ1-2; a weak D match, TRBD1 (5 bases). The CDR3 spans 14 residues. Trimming removed 4 bases at V and 8 bases at J, with 17 bases between. Germline V gives CDR1 LNHDA, CDR2 SQIVND (reference sequence). As DNA, the CDR3 is TGTGCCAGTAGTAGCGTCGGAGGGGCCAAGGGCTACACCTTC. Encoded protein: CASSSVGGAKGYTF.

Worth noting for this clone: The sample has other DNA sequences that encode this CDR3 too. The V gene is TRBV5-1, the J gene TRBJ2-7; 10 positions agree with TRBD1. The J segment lost 10 bases and the V segment lost 3 bases, leaving 10 bases of the junction unmatched. The CDR3 totals 14 residues. Germline V gene lookup returns CDR1 SGHRS and CDR2 YFSETQ. CDR3 residues: CASSSTGTGDGQYF. CDR3 nucleotides: TGCGCCAGCAGCTCAACCGGGACAGGGGACGGACAGTACTTC.

V gene TRBV7-2 combines with J gene TRBJ2-7; 9 nucleotides align to TRBD1. The length of the CDR3 is 13 residues. CDR1 and CDR2 (germline): SGHTA, FQGNSA. Trimming removed 5 bases from V and 4 bases from J; junction bases left unmatched: 3. The CDR3 region is CASSRDRAYEQYF. In nucleotides, the CDR3 is TGTGCCAGCAGCCGGGACAGGGCGTACGAGCAGTACTTC.

V usage is TRBV7-9 and J usage is TRBJ1-3; D is unclear. The CDR3 totals 14 residues. Trimming shortened V by 5 bases and J by 1 base, and 9 bases separated the two germline ends. Per germline, CDR1 SEHNR and CDR2 FQNEAQ (reference sequence). CDR3 nucleotide sequence: TGTGCCAGCAGCCCTCCCCCTTCTGGAAACACCATATATTTT. It is translated as CASSPPPSGNTIYF.

V usage is TRBV6-5 and J usage is TRBJ2-7, with TRBD2 identical over 10 bases. Germline CDR1 reads MNHEY; CDR2 reads SVGAGI. V lost 4 bases, J lost 5 bases, and 8 bases stayed unmatched. The CDR3 runs 15 residues. The CDR3 here is CASSSSGRALHEQYF. The CDR3 DNA sequence: TGTGCCAGCAGTTCCAGCGGGAGGGCCCTTCACGAGCAGTACTTC.

The V gene is TRBV4-3, the J gene TRBJ2-1; TRBD2 is a possible D gene (5 bases). V was cut by 0 bases and J by 2 bases, with 11 bases left in between. In germline, CDR1 is LGHNA, CDR2 YSLEER. The length of the CDR3 is 16 residues. The CDR3, as DNA: TGCGCCAGCAGCCAAGACCCAGCGGCTACCTACAATGAGCAGTTCTTC. Its protein product is CASSQDPAATYNEQFF.

The V and J genes are TRBV19 and TRBJ1-2; 9 bases fit TRBD1. Germline V gene sequence: CDR1 LNHDA, CDR2 SQIVND (reference sequence). Germline trimming cut 7 bases from V and 3 bases from J; bases unmatched to any gene: 15. The length of the CDR3 is 17 residues. The CDR3 here is CASTVSWVGQGYYGYTF. The DNA for the CDR3 is TGTGCCAGTACCGTATCCTGGGTAGGACAGGGGTACTATGGCTACACCTTC.

This sequence joins TRBV5-1 and TRBJ2-2; perhaps TRBD2 as D (5 bases). V was trimmed by 3 bases and J by 4 bases, leaving 10 bases between them. The CDR3 extends over 14 amino acids. Germline V gene lookup returns CDR1 SGHRS and CDR2 YFSETQ. CDR3 nucleotides: TGCGCCAGCAGCTCCCGGGCGGGCACCGGGGAGCTGTTTTTT. This translates into CASSSRAGTGELFF.

CDR3 sequence reads: CASSEGRGRTNEKLFF. CDR3 nucleotide sequence: TGTGCCAGCAGTGAAGGCAGGGGGAGGACTAATGAAAAACTGTTTTTT. This chain joins TRBV2 and TRBJ1-4, with 7 bases lining up with TRBD1. V gave up 1 base and J gave up 2 bases; unmatched junction bases: 4. CDR3 size: 16 residues. Germline values: CDR1 SNHLY, CDR2 FYNNEI.

The chain combines TRBV5-1 with TRBJ1-2; TRBD1 matches 10 bases. Germline-derived CDR1 and CDR2 are SGHRS and YFSETQ. CDR3 size: 14 residues. Germline trimming cut 0 bases from V and 8 bases from J; bases unmatched to any gene: 4. The CDR3 DNA reads as TGCGCCAGCAGCTTGGATGGGACAGGGGTAGGCTACACCTTC. Translation: CASSLDGTGVGYTF.

The J gene is TRBJ2-7, the V gene TRBV18; tentative D call: TRBD2 (5 bases). V dropped 0 bases and J dropped 2 bases, with 8 bases sitting between them. This CDR3 is 14 amino acids long. Germline CDR1 and CDR2: KGHSH and LQKENI. The CDR3 sequence is CASSPPRGPYEQYF. The CDR3 region has the DNA TGTGCCAGCTCACCACCTCGGGGTCCCTACGAGCAGTACTTC.

V gene TRBV27 combines with J gene TRBJ2-7; 9 positions agree with TRBD1. CDR1 and CDR2 (germline): MNHEY, SMNVEV (reference sequence). Losses at the gene ends were 5 bases for V and 1 base for J; bases not matched to a gene: 9. The CDR3 loop spans 16 amino acids. The CDR3 DNA sequence: TGTGCCAGCAGTGGCCGCCCCGGGACAGGGTCCTACGAGCAGTACTTC. Translating it yields CASSGRPGTGSYEQYF.

This chain links TRBV30 with TRBJ1-3, with D maybe TRBD1 (5 bases). The V end lost 5 bases, the J end lost 0 bases, and 8 bases lay between the germline ends. Germline V gives CDR1 GTSNPN, CDR2 SVGIG (reference sequence). This CDR3 is 13 amino acids long. CDR3: CAWDRDSGNTIYF. Written as DNA, the CDR3 is TGTGCCTGGGACAGAGACTCTGGAAACACCATATATTTT.

V and J are TRBV20-1 and TRBJ2-7; the D call may be TRBD1 or TRBD2 (5 bases each). The CDR3 has 11 amino acids. V lost 6 bases, J lost 2 bases, and 8 bases lay in between. CDR1 is DFQATT, CDR2 SNEGSKA, per germline (reference sequence). The CDR3 reads CSAGDPYEQYF. Here the CDR3 DNA reads TGCAGTGCAGGGGACCCCTACGAGCAGTACTTC.